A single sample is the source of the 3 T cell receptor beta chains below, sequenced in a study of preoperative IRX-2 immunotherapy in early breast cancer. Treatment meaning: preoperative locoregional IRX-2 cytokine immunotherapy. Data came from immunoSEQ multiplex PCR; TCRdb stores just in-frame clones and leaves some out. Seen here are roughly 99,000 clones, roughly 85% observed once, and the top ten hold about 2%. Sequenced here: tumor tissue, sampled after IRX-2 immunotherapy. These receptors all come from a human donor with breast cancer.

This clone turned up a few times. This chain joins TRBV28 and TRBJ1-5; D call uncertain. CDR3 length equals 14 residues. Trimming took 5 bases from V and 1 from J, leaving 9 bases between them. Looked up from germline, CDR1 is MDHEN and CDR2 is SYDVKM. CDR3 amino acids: CASSGGPSNQPQHF. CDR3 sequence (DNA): TGTGCCAGCAGTGGAGGGCCCAGCAATCAGCCCCAGCATTTT.

CDR3 nucleotides: TGCAGCGGGGTTAGCGGGACCAACACCGGGGAGCTGTTTTTT. It is translated as CSGVSGTNTGELFF. J is TRBJ2-2 and V is TRBV29-1, with 8 bases aligning to TRBD2. The trim removed 7 bases at V and 2 bases at J, leaving 6 bases unmatched. In germline, CDR1 is SQVTM, CDR2 ANQGSEA. The CDR3 extends over 14 amino acids.

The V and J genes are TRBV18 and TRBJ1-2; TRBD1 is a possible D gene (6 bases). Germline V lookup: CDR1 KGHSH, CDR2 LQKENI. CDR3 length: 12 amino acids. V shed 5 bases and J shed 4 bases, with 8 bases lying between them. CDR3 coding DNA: TGTGCCAGCTCAGAGGACAGCTATGGCTACACCTTC. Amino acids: CASSEDSYGYTF. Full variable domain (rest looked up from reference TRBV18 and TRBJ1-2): NAGVMQNPRHLVRRRGQEARLRCSPMKGHSHVYWYRQLPEEGLKFMVYLQKENIIDESGMPKERFSAEFPKEGPSILRIQQVVRGDSAAYFCASSEDSYGYTFGSGTRLTVV.